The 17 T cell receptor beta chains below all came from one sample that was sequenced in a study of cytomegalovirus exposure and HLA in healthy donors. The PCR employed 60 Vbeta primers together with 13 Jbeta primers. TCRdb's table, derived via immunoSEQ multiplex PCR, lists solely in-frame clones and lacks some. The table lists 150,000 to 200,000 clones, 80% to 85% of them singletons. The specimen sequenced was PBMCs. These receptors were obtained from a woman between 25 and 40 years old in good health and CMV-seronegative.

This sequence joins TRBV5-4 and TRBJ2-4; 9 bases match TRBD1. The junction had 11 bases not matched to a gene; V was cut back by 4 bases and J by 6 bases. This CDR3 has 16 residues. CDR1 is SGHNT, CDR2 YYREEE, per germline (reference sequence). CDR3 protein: CASSASGTGLGNIQYF. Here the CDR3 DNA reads TGTGCCAGCAGCGCTTCCGGGACAGGGCTGGGAAACATTCAGTACTTC.

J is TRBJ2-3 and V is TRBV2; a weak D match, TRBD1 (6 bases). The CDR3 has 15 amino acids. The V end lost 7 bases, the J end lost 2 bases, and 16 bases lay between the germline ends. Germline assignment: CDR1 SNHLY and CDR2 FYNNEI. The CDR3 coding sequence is TGTGCCAGCAACCTCCAGGGGACAAACACAGATACGCAGTATTTT. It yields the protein CASNLQGTNTDTQYF.

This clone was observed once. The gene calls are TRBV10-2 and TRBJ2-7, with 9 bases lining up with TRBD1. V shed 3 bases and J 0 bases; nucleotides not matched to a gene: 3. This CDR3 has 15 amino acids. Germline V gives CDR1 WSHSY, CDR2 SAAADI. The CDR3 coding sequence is TGCGCCAGCAGTGAAGCACAGGGGGCCTCCTACGAGCAGTACTTC. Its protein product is CASSEAQGASYEQYF.

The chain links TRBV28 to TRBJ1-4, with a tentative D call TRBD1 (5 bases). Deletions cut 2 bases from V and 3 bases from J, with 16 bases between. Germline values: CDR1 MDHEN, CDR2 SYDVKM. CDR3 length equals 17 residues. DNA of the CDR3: TGTGCCAGCAGTTTACTTGGGGCCAAGACCGCTAATGAAAAACTGTTTTTT. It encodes CASSLLGAKTANEKLFF. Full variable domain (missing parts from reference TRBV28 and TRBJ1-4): DVKVTQSSRYLVKRTGEKVFLECVQDMDHENMFWYRQDPGLGLRLIYFSYDVKMKEKGDIPEGYSVSREKKERFSLILESASTNQTSMYLCASSLLGAKTANEKLFFGSGTQLSVL.

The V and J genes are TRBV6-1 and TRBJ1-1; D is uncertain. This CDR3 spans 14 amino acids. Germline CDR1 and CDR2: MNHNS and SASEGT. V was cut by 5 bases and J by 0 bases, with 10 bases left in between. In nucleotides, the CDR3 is TGTGCCAGCAGTCCCCAGAGGATGAACACTGAAGCTTTCTTT. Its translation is CASSPQRMNTEAFF.

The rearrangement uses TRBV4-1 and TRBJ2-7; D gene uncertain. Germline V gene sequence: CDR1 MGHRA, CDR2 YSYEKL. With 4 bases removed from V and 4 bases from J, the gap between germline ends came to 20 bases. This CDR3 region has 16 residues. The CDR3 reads CASSPSPESARYEQYF. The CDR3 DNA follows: TGCGCCAGCAGCCCGTCGCCCGAAAGCGCGAGATACGAGCAGTACTTC.

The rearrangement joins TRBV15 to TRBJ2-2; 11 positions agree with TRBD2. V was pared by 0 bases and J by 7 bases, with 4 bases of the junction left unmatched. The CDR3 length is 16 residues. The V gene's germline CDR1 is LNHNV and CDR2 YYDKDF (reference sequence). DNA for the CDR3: TGTGCCACCAGCAGAGATCCAACTAGCGGGAGCGGGGAGCTGTTTTTT. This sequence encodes CATSRDPTSGSGELFF.

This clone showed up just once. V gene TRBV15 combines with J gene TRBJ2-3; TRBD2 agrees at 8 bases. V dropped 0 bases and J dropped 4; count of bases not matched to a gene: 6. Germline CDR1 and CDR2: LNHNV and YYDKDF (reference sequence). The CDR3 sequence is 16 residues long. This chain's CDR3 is CATSRDLSGSADTQYF. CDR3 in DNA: TGTGCCACCAGCAGAGATTTAAGCGGGAGTGCAGATACGCAGTATTTT.

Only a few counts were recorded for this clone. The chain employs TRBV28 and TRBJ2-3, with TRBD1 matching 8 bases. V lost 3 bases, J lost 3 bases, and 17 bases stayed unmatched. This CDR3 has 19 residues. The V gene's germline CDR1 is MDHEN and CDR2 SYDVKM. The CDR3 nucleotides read TGTGCCAGCAGTTTTATTTCGGGGAGACAGGGGTTGGGGACAGATACGCAGTATTTT. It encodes CASSFISGRQGLGTDTQYF.

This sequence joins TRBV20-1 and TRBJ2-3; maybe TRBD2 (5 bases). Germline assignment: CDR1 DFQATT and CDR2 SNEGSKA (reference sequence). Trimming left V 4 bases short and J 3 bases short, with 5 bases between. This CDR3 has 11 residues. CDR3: CSAKRTDTQYF. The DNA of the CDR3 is TGCAGTGCTAAGCGGACAGATACGCAGTATTTT.

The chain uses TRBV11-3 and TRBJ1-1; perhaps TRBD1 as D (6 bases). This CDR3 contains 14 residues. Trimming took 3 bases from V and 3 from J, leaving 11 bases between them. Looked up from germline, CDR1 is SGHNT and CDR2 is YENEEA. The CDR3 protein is CASSFRGLDTEAFF. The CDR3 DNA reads TGTGCCAGCAGCTTCAGGGGATTGGACACTGAAGCTTTCTTT.

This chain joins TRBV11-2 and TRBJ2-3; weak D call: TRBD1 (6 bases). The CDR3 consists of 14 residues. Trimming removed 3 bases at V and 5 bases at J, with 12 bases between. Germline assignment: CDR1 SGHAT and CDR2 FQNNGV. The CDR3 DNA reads TGTGCCAGCAGCTTTTTACTGACAGGAGATACGCAGTATTTT. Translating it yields CASSFLLTGDTQYF.

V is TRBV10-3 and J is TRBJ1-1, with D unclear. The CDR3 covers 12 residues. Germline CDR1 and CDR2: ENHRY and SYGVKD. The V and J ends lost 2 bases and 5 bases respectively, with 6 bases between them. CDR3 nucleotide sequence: TGTGCCATCAGTGAGGGCCAAACTGAAGCTTTCTTT. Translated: CAISEGQTEAFF.

The CDR3 loop reads CASSLAGRNIQYF. CDR3 nucleotide sequence: TGTGCCAGCAGTTTGGCGGGGAGAAACATTCAGTACTTC. The rearrangement links TRBV27 to TRBJ2-4, with a tentative D call TRBD2 (6 bases). CDR3 length: 13 amino acids. Trimming took 3 bases from V and 6 from J, leaving 9 bases between them. Germline V CDR1 and CDR2: MNHEY, SMNVEV (reference sequence).

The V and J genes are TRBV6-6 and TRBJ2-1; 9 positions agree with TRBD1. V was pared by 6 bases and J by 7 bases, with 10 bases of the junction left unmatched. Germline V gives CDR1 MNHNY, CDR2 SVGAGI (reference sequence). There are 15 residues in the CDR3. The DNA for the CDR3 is TGTGCCAGCAGCTCTTCCGGGACAGGGAAGAATGAGCAGTTCTTC. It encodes CASSSSGTGKNEQFF.

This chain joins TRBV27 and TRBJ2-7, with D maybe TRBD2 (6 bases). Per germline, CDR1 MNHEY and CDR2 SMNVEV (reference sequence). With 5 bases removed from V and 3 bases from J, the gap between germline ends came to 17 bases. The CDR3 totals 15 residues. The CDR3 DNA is TGTGCCAGCAGTACTCCCTCGGGACTGGGCTACGAGCAGTACTTC. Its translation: CASSTPSGLGYEQYF.

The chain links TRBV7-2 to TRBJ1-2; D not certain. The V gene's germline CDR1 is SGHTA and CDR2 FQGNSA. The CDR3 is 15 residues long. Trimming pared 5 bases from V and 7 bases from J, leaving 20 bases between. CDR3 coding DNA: TGTGCCAGCAGCCCAGAGACATTGGTAGTGAGTGGCTACACCTTC. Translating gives CASSPETLVVSGYTF.